This T cell receptor beta chain was recorded in a study of siplizumab effects on memory and regulatory T cells. Overall study findings and caveats: Naive T cells were seen as more diverse than memory cells and as major alloresponse contributors.

Details on this clone: Its antigen is unidentified.

Data came from immunoSEQ multiplex PCR; TCRdb stores just in-frame clones and leaves some out. The sample contains tens of thousands of clones, around 98% of which appear only once. The CDR3 has 12 residues. V dropped 3 bases and J dropped 6 bases, with 8 bases sitting between them. Germline CDR1 reads GTSNPN; CDR2 reads SVGIG (reference sequence). Sequenced sample: naive CD8+ T cells sorted from blood. This clonotype originated in a human donor in good health. This chain connects TRBV30 to TRBJ2-2; D is possibly TRBD2 (7 bases). CDR3 residues: CAWRGGPGELFF. The DNA for the CDR3 is TGTGCCTGGAGGGGGGGGCCCGGGGAGCTGTTTTTT.